Below, 14 T cell receptor beta chains from the same sample are listed, as sequenced in a study of cytomegalovirus exposure and HLA in healthy donors. PCR used 60 Vbeta primers and 13 Jbeta primers. Sequencing was performed with immunoSEQ multiplex PCR; in TCRdb, only in-frame clones are kept and a portion is missing. The sample shows some 77,000 clones, roughly 75% of them seen only once. The sequenced sample was PBMCs. These receptors were collected from a woman aged 40 to 55 in good health and CMV-seronegative.

This chain uses TRBV5-1 with TRBJ1-6, with D tentatively TRBD1 (6 bases). This CDR3 spans 17 amino acids. CDR1 and CDR2 (germline): SGHRS, YFSETQ. The V gene lost 4 bases and the J gene lost 0 bases, with 14 bases spanning the gap. The CDR3 region has the DNA TGCGCCAGCAGCGCGACAGGCCTGAGCTCCTATAATTCACCCCTCCACTTT. The encoded protein is CASSATGLSSYNSPLHF.

The CDR3: CASRDRDRAGTEAFF. The CDR3, as DNA: TGCGCCAGCAGAGACCGGGACAGGGCGGGCACTGAAGCTTTCTTT. The rearrangement joins TRBV10-2 to TRBJ1-1; 9 bases are a match to TRBD1. J was trimmed by 4 bases and V by 6 bases; bases with no gene match: 9. The CDR3 consists of 15 residues. Germline CDR1 is WSHSY and CDR2 is SAAADI.

This chain joins TRBV5-1 and TRBJ2-5; D is undetermined. This CDR3 has 13 residues. Trimming took 0 bases from V and 3 from J, leaving 6 bases between them. Looked up from germline, CDR1 is SGHRS and CDR2 is YFSETQ. CDR3 sequence reads: CASSLGQEETQYF. The CDR3 nucleotides read TGCGCCAGCAGCTTGGGGCAGGAAGAGACCCAGTACTTC.

The chain couples TRBV9 to TRBJ2-5, with 7 bases aligning to TRBD2. The trim removed 3 bases at V and 4 bases at J, leaving 12 bases unmatched. This CDR3 region has 16 residues. Germline values: CDR1 SGDLS, CDR2 YYNGEE. The CDR3 here is CASSAVGAGLRETQYF. The CDR3 DNA reads as TGTGCCAGCAGCGCAGTCGGAGCGGGGCTAAGAGAGACCCAGTACTTC.

This CDR3 is CASSLAGGVNTEAFF. CDR3 in DNA: TGCGCCAGCAGCTTGGCCGGGGGGGTGAACACTGAAGCTTTCTTT. The chain uses TRBV5-1 and TRBJ1-1; possibly TRBD1 for D (5 bases). CDR3 length: 15 amino acids. Per germline, CDR1 SGHRS and CDR2 YFSETQ. V was pared by 0 bases and J by 0 bases, with 9 bases between. The entire variable domain, with the rest obtained from reference TRBV5-1 and TRBJ1-1, is as follows: KAGVTQTPRYLIKTRGQQVTLSCSPISGHRSVSWYQQTPGQGLQFLFEYFSETQRNKGNFPGRFSGRQFSNSRSEMNVSTLELGDSALYLCASSLAGGVNTEAFFGQGTRLTVV.

This clone appeared a single time. J is TRBJ1-2 and V is TRBV9; the D gene is possibly TRBD1 (6 bases). Germline assignment: CDR1 SGDLS and CDR2 YYNGEE. Between the trimmed V and J ends, which lost 0 bases and 7 bases, there was a span of 16 bases. This CDR3 has 15 residues. The CDR3 DNA follows: TGTGCCAGCAGCGTAGGGTGGGGGCTGGGTGGTGGCTACACCTTC. Residues: CASSVGWGLGGGYTF. Full variable domain (remainder filled in from reference TRBV9 and TRBJ1-2): DSGVTQTPKHLITATGQRVTLRCSPRSGDLSVYWYQQSLDQGLQFLIQYYNGEERAKGNILERFSAQQFPDLHSELNLSSLELGDSALYFCASSVGWGLGGGYTFGSGTRLTVV.

This clone was detected once. The rearrangement links TRBV30 to TRBJ2-7, with TRBD2 matching 13 bases. The CDR3 loop spans 14 amino acids. Unmatched junction bases numbered 7, after V lost 8 bases and J lost 3 bases. The germline V gene encodes CDR1 GTSNPN and CDR2 SVGIG (reference sequence). The CDR3, as DNA: TGTGCCAGAAGGACTAGCGGGAGAGGCTACGAGCAGTACTTC. This sequence encodes CARRTSGRGYEQYF.

V gene TRBV2 combines with J gene TRBJ1-2; a possible D gene is TRBD1 (5 bases). Germline lookup yields CDR1 SNHLY and CDR2 FYNNEI. The CDR3 is 14 residues long. V dropped 8 bases and J dropped 3 bases, with 16 bases sitting between them. CDR3 in amino acids: CASSGDRGYYGYTF. CDR3 coding DNA: TGTGCCAGCTCGGGGGATAGGGGTTACTATGGCTACACCTTC.

The J gene is TRBJ1-3, the V gene TRBV5-1; 7 nucleotides match TRBD1. J was trimmed by 4 bases and V by 0 bases; bases with no gene match: 16. This CDR3 region has 19 residues. Germline CDR1 is SGHRS and CDR2 is YFSETQ. The CDR3 region is CASSLEGRTGSIRGNTIYF. DNA for the CDR3: TGCGCCAGCAGCTTGGAGGGCAGGACAGGATCGATCAGGGGAAACACCATATATTTT.

This clone has only one observation. The rearrangement links TRBV30 to TRBJ1-5; 7 bases agree with TRBD1. This CDR3 is built from 18 residues. Germline V gives CDR1 GTSNPN, CDR2 SVGIG (reference sequence). The ends lost 1 base at V and 4 bases at J; junction bases unmatched: 16. The CDR3 reads CAWSEGARGDPRNQPQHF. The DNA for the CDR3 is TGTGCCTGGAGTGAGGGGGCCAGGGGGGACCCAAGGAATCAGCCCCAGCATTTT.

V usage is TRBV7-8 and J usage is TRBJ1-2; the D gene is possibly TRBD1 (6 bases). Germline CDR1 SGHVS, CDR2 FQNEAQ. The ends were cut back, 5 bases at V and 8 bases at J, with 15 bases in the middle. This CDR3 has 13 amino acids. The CDR3 loop reads CASSPEVGAGYTF. The DNA for the CDR3 is TGTGCCAGCAGCCCAGAAGTGGGGGCGGGCTACACCTTC.

The genes are TRBV5-8 and TRBJ1-5; 8 nucleotides agree with TRBD1. This CDR3 contains 15 residues. The germline gives CDR1 SGHTS, CDR2 YDEGEE. Germline trimming cut 4 bases from V and 4 bases from J; bases unmatched to any gene: 7. In nucleotides, the CDR3 is TGTGCCAGCAGCCAGGACAGGGTTAGGAATCAGCCCCAGCATTTT. Translated: CASSQDRVRNQPQHF.

The chain combines TRBV28 with TRBJ2-2; D unresolved. In germline, CDR1 is MDHEN, CDR2 SYDVKM. The CDR3 has 16 residues. Trimming removed 3 bases at V and 3 bases at J, with 14 bases between. As DNA, the CDR3 is TGTGCCAGCAGTTTTCAATCTCCCACTTACACCGGGGAGCTGTTTTTT. It is translated as CASSFQSPTYTGELFF.

This chain uses TRBV7-2 with TRBJ1-3; D perhaps matches TRBD1 (5 bases). The CDR3 has 17 amino acids. Germline assignment: CDR1 SGHTA and CDR2 FQGNSA. Trimming cost V 3 bases and J 6 bases, with 21 bases left between them. The CDR3 coding sequence is TGTGCCAGCAGCTTTTCCTCCGGGACTCTAAGCGCAAACACCATATATTTT. As protein: CASSFSSGTLSANTIYF.